The clone carrying this T cell receptor (beta chain) was counted only a few times. This entry is derived from a study of identical twins. Template switching introduced a universal primer site, and the cDNA bore unique molecular identifiers. One entry per CDR3 protein results from TCRdb running MiXCR on the 5' RACE reads. The table has approximately 260,000 distinct CDR3 sequences, about 8.3% seen once; the top ten hold 3%. Germline trimming cut 4 bases from V and 3 bases from J; bases unmatched to any gene: 4. Germline assignment: CDR1 LNHNV and CDR2 YYDKDF (reference sequence). This CDR3 is built from 14 residues. These data also formed part of another study, on yellow fever vaccine responses in identical twins.

The sequence derives from a woman between 18 and 30 years old in good health. The specimen sequenced was CD8+ T cells sorted from blood. The chain combines TRBV15 with TRBJ2-7; 9 bases are a match to TRBD1. The CDR3 sequence is CATSMGTGNYEQYF. In DNA form, the CDR3 reads TGTGCCACCAGCATGGGGACAGGGAACTACGAGCAGTACTTC.